One sample yielded the 21 T cell receptor beta chains listed below, sequenced in a study of T cell responses to AZD1222 COVID-19 vaccine. The method was immunoSEQ multiplex PCR; TCRdb's version includes in-frame clones alone and lacks a portion of them. The sample consists of about 140,000 clones, 75% to 95% of them appearing once. Sequenced material: peripheral blood, taken on day 0 of AZD1222 vaccination. The receptors here all came from an adult in good health.

The genes are TRBV7-9 and TRBJ2-3; 10 bases align to TRBD2. From germline, CDR1 is SEHNR and CDR2 FQNEAQ (reference sequence). This CDR3 comprises 16 residues. The V and J ends lost 6 bases and 5 bases, in that order; junction bases with no gene match: 11. The DNA of the CDR3 is TGTGCCAGCAGGAACCTAGGGACTAGCGTGAGAGATACGCAGTATTTT. Residues: CASRNLGTSVRDTQYF.

CDR3 loop: CASSHLDYDNEQFF. DNA of the CDR3: TGTGCCAGCAGCCACTTGGACTATGACAATGAGCAGTTCTTC. The chain joins TRBV3-1 (or the pseudogene TRBV3-2) to TRBJ2-1, with D perhaps TRBD2 (6 bases). V was shortened by 3 bases and J by 5 bases, with 11 bases between the two germline ends. Germline loops: CDR1 LGHDT, CDR2 YNNKEL (reference sequence). The CDR3 runs to 14 residues.

The J gene is TRBJ2-5, the V gene TRBV24-1; TRBD2 matches at 7 bases. Germline V gives CDR1 KGHDR, CDR2 SFDVKD. CDR3 length equals 11 residues. V lost 5 bases to trimming and J lost 13 bases; unmatched junction nucleotides: 6. CDR3 in DNA: TGTGCCACCAGTGGCGGACTAGTGTGGTACTTC. Its protein product is CATSGGLVWYF.

V is TRBV6-2 or TRBV6-3 and J is TRBJ1-2; TRBD1 aligns across 8 bases. Germline loops: CDR1 MNHEY, CDR2 SVGEGT. The CDR3 spans 13 residues. With 6 bases clipped from V and 11 bases from J, the junction kept 11 bases outside the gene matches. Here the CDR3 DNA reads TGTGCCAGCAGCTTACGACAGGGGAACTTTTACACCTTC. It codes for CASSLRQGNFYTF.

The sample holds one count of this clone. The rearrangement uses TRBV30 and TRBJ2-5; D might be TRBD1 (7 bases). Germline values: CDR1 GTSNPN, CDR2 SVGIG (reference sequence). CDR3 length equals 16 residues. V was shortened by 5 bases and J by 1 base, with 20 bases between the two germline ends. The CDR3 protein is CAWGLAGGSGQETQYF. The DNA for the CDR3 is TGTGCCTGGGGGTTGGCAGGGGGGAGTGGCCAAGAGACCCAGTACTTC.

The CDR3 bases are TGTGCCAGCAGCGGGGGTGCCCGTCCCACTGAAGCTTTCTTT. Residues: CASSGGARPTEAFF. V and J are TRBV11-3 and TRBJ1-1; D possibly corresponds to TRBD1 (5 bases). The CDR3 length is 14 residues. Germline CDR1 SGHNT, CDR2 YENEEA. Trimming pared 5 bases from V and 4 bases from J, leaving 14 bases between. The full variable domain, rest sourced from reference TRBV11-3 and TRBJ1-1, is EAGVVQSPRYKIIEKKQPVAFWCNPISGHNTLYWYLQNLGQGPELLIRYENEEAVDDSQLPKDRFSAERLKGVDSTLKIQPAELGDSAVYLCASSGGARPTEAFFGQGTRLTVV.

The chain is built from TRBV30 and TRBJ1-3; D uncertain. V lost 6 bases, J lost 4 bases, and 10 bases lay in between. The CDR3 is 12 amino acids. In germline, CDR1 is GTSNPN, CDR2 SVGIG (reference sequence). Written as DNA, the CDR3 is TGTGCCTGCCTCCGAGGGGGAAACACCATATATTTT. Its protein product is CACLRGGNTIYF.

This chain links TRBV19 with TRBJ1-1; D is possibly TRBD1 (5 bases). Deletions cut 3 bases from V and 4 bases from J, with 12 bases between. The germline gives CDR1 LNHDA, CDR2 SQIVND (reference sequence). CDR3 length: 14 amino acids. The CDR3 DNA reads TGTGCCAGTAGTATGAATGGGGGAGGCACTGAAGCTTTCTTT. Translation: CASSMNGGGTEAFF.

This clone was recorded once. The V call is TRBV24-1, the J call TRBJ2-7, with unresolved D. The CDR3 runs 11 residues. The V gene lost 9 bases and the J gene lost 6 bases, with 11 bases spanning the gap. Germline V lookup: CDR1 KGHDR, CDR2 SFDVKD. The chain's CDR3 is CATSKAGEQYF. The CDR3, as DNA: TGTGCCACCTCGAAAGCCGGCGAGCAGTACTTC.

V gene TRBV10-3 combines with J gene TRBJ2-7, with 8 bases matching TRBD2. There are 15 residues in the CDR3. Germline-derived CDR1 and CDR2 are ENHRY and SYGVKD. Losses at the gene ends were 2 bases for V and 3 bases for J; bases not matched to a gene: 6. CDR3 amino acids: CAISEQNGGVYEQYF. CDR3 nucleotide sequence: TGTGCCATCAGTGAGCAAAACGGGGGGGTCTACGAGCAGTACTTC.

This rearrangement joins TRBV7-9 to TRBJ1-3; D gene unclear. The length of the CDR3 is 14 residues. CDR1 and CDR2 (germline): SEHNR, FQNEAQ (reference sequence). Trimming shortened V by 5 bases and J by 5 bases, and 13 bases separated the two germline ends. The CDR3 sequence: CASSPRDLRNTIYF. The CDR3 nucleotides are TGTGCCAGCAGCCCCCGCGACCTCAGAAACACCATATATTTT. The whole variable domain, filled in from reference TRBV7-9 and TRBJ1-3, reads DTGVSQNPRHKITKRGQNVTFRCDPISEHNRLYWYRQTLGQGPEFLTYFQNEAQLEKSRLLSDRFSAERPKGSFSTLEIQRTEQGDSAMYLCASSPRDLRNTIYFGEGSWLTVV.

The gene calls are TRBV13 and TRBJ1-1; tentative D call: TRBD1 (5 bases). Germline V gives CDR1 PRHDT, CDR2 FYEKMQ (reference sequence). V was trimmed by 8 bases and J by 5 bases, leaving 12 bases between them. This CDR3 spans 12 amino acids. The CDR3 DNA follows: TGTGCCAGCGCTCAGGGAAATACTGAAGCTTTCTTT. It is translated as CASAQGNTEAFF.

The rearrangement links TRBV6-2 or TRBV6-3 to TRBJ1-2; D gene unclear. The germline CDR1 and CDR2 sequences are MNHEY and SVGEGT. The CDR3 has 13 residues. V was shortened by 4 bases and J by 4 bases, with 10 bases between the two germline ends. CDR3 nucleotide sequence: TGTGCCAGCAGTTCGTTGACGACCTATGGCTACACCTTC. Translated, it gives CASSSLTTYGYTF.

This chain links TRBV20-1 with TRBJ2-7; 11 nucleotides match TRBD2. This CDR3 has 15 amino acids. Trimming took 3 bases from V and 4 from J; bases not matched to a gene: 8. Germline CDR1 is DFQATT and CDR2 is SNEGSKA (reference sequence). Here the CDR3 reads CSASRLAGGGYEQYF. In DNA form, the CDR3 reads TGCAGTGCTAGTCGTCTAGCGGGGGGAGGGTACGAGCAGTACTTC.

The chain recombines TRBV6-1 with TRBJ2-5, with D perhaps matching TRBD1 (6 bases). The CDR3 is made up of 14 amino acids. V dropped 2 bases and J dropped 0 bases, with 7 bases sitting between them. Germline V lookup: CDR1 MNHNS, CDR2 SASEGT. This CDR3 reads CASSERQDQETQYF. In DNA form, the CDR3 reads TGTGCCAGCAGTGAAAGACAGGACCAAGAGACCCAGTACTTC.

The chain couples TRBV5-1 to TRBJ2-7; D may correspond to TRBD1 or TRBD2 (5 bases each). The CDR3 spans 14 residues. Germline lookup yields CDR1 SGHRS and CDR2 YFSETQ. Trimming removed 0 bases at V and 6 bases at J, with 13 bases between. In DNA form, the CDR3 reads TGCGCCAGCAGCTTGGAAGGGACCCCTCTCGAGCAGTACTTC. Its translation is CASSLEGTPLEQYF. Full variable domain (missing parts from reference TRBV5-1 and TRBJ2-7): KAGVTQTPRYLIKTRGQQVTLSCSPISGHRSVSWYQQTPGQGLQFLFEYFSETQRNKGNFPGRFSGRQFSNSRSEMNVSTLELGDSALYLCASSLEGTPLEQYFGPGTRLTVT.

This chain links TRBV11-3 with TRBJ1-1; D may be TRBD1 (5 bases). Germline V gives CDR1 SGHNT, CDR2 YENEEA. The CDR3 has 14 residues. With 5 bases removed from V and 4 bases from J, the gap between germline ends came to 14 bases. The CDR3 here is CASSTQVGSTEAFF. The CDR3 DNA reads TGTGCCAGCAGCACACAGGTCGGTAGCACTGAAGCTTTCTTT. The full variable domain, rest sourced from reference TRBV11-3 and TRBJ1-1, is EAGVVQSPRYKIIEKKQPVAFWCNPISGHNTLYWYLQNLGQGPELLIRYENEEAVDDSQLPKDRFSAERLKGVDSTLKIQPAELGDSAVYLCASSTQVGSTEAFFGQGTRLTVV.

V and J are TRBV27 and TRBJ2-4; D is perhaps TRBD1 or TRBD2 (6 bases each). V lost 6 bases, J lost 8 bases, and 20 bases lay in between. Looked up from germline, CDR1 is MNHEY and CDR2 is SMNVEV (reference sequence). The CDR3 length is 15 residues. The chain's CDR3 is CASSPSPWGADIQYF. The CDR3 DNA follows: TGTGCCAGCAGCCCGAGCCCGTGGGGGGCTGACATTCAGTACTTC.

V usage is TRBV27 and J usage is TRBJ1-6; D might be TRBD1 (5 bases). V lost 6 bases to trimming and J lost 7 bases, with 7 bases between them. This CDR3 has 12 amino acids. CDR1 MNHEY and CDR2 SMNVEV come from the germline V gene (reference sequence). In DNA form, the CDR3 reads TGTGCCAGCAGCCGACAGAATTCACCCCTCCACTTT. Protein: CASSRQNSPLHF.

The gene calls are TRBV13 and TRBJ2-3; D not resolved. V was shortened by 0 bases and J by 5 bases, with 3 bases between the two germline ends. This CDR3 contains 12 residues. From germline, CDR1 is PRHDT and CDR2 FYEKMQ (reference sequence). For the CDR3, the DNA is TGTGCCAGCAGCTTAGGTGGAGATACGCAGTATTTT. Protein product: CASSLGGDTQYF.

J is TRBJ1-5 and V is TRBV6-1; no clear D gene. The CDR3 runs 13 residues. Trimming removed 1 base from V and 14 bases from J, with 15 bases in between. Germline-derived CDR1 and CDR2 are MNHNS and SASEGT. In DNA, the CDR3 is TGTGCCAGCAGTGAAGAACTCGATGGGCTGGAGCATTTT. Protein product: CASSEELDGLEHF.